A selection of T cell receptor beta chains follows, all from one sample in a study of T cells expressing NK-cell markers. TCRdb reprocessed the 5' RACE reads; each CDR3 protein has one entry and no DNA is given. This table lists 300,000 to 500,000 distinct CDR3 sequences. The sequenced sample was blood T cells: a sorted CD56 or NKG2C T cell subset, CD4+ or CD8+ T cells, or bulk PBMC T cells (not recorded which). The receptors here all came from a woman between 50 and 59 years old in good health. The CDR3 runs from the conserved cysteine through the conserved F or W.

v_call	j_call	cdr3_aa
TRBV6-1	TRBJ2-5	CASSEGMGAFGETQYF
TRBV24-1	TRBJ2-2	CATRTGYGELFF
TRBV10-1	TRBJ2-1	CASRVPGNEQFF
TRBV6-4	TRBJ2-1	CASSDSPLTGLGLNEQFF
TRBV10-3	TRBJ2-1	CAIGVAGGIYNEQFF
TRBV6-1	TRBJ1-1	CASSARGNGEAFF
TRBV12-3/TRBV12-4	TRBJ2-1	CASSPIDLAGANEQFF
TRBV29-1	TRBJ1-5	CSVEVTGEPQHF
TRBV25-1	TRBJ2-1	CASSELGPREGADEQFF
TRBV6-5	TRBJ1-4	CASSPGTGVNEKLFF
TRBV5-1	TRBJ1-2	CASRNISGYYGYTF
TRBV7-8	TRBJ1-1	CASSLVPGLVTEAFF
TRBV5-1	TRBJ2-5	CASSLVVGQYQETQYF
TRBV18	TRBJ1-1	CASSPGQGANTEAFF
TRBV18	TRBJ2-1	CASGTVPNYNEQFF
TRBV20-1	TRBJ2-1	CSARGAAQYNEQFF
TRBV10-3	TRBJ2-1	CAISGGGVNEQFF
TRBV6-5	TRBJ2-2	CASSGRDGTGELFF
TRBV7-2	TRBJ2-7	CASSLDLSGRAGQYF
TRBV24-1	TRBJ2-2	CATSERLTNTGELFF
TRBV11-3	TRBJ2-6	CASTKSGWSGANVLTF
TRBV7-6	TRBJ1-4	CASSLGTANEKLFF
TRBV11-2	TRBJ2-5	CASSSTPGGDPQETQYF
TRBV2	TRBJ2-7	CASTKLAGVPAGREQYF
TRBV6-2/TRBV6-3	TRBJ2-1	CASRTLAGVTNEQFF
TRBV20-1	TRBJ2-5	CSASPGGAQRRETQYF
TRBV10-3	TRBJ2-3	CAISEGPGTDTQYF
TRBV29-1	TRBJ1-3	CSVDVGALSGNTIYF
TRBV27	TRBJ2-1	CASSLTGLANFPFF
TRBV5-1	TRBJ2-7	CASSFSEATYEQYF
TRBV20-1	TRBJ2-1	CSARGYNEQFF
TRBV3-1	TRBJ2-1	CASSLRAGASRNNEQFF
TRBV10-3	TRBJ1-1	CAISEGTGARENTEAFF
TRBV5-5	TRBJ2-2	CASTSLAGGPSTGELFF
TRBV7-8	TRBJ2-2	CASCPLGLAGGGGELFF
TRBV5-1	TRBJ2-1	CASSLARASDNEQFF
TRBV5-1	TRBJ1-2	CASSLAGQRLNGYTF
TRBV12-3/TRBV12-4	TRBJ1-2	CASSSTGQRDGYTF
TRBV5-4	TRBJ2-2	CASSLSGRRGTGELFF
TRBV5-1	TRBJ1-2	CASSGDNYGYTF
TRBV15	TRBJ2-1	CATSGSSYNEQFF
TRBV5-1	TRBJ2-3	CASSFSLAGGPGDTQYF
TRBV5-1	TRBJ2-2	CASSSRGRNTGELFF
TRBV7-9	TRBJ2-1	CASSPLVTFEQFF
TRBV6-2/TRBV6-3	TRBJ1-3	CASTKSGNTIYF
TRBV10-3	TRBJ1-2	CAISEDRGYTF
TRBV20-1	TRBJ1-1	CSARGGGTEAFF
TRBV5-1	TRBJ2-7	CASSPGLAGNEQYF
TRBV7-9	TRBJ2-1	CASSLGVFGSYNEQFF
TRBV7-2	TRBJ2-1	CASSQGRLVDNEQFF
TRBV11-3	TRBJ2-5	CASSLVTWQETQYF